This T cell receptor beta chain was documented in a study of CD8 T cells in Susac syndrome. Healthy donors, matched for age and sex, constituted the control group. TEMRA cells underwent FACS enrichment and CD8+ and CD4+ T cells underwent negative isolation. Trimming left V 1 base short and J 0 bases short, with 10 bases between. CDR3 length: 17 residues. The V gene's germline CDR1 is SEHNR and CDR2 FQNEAQ (reference sequence). Random hexamers were used to reverse transcribe an amount of about 0.45 to 1 ug RNA. The TCR beta CDR3 was amplified by immunoSEQ multiplex PCR across 54 Vbeta, 13 Jbeta. Each CDR3 protein is one row after TCRdb ran MiXCR on the immunoSEQ multiplex PCR reads. The sample lists around 190,000 distinct CDR3 sequences, around 95% occurring once.

This clonotype originated in a human donor in good health. The chain combines TRBV7-9 with TRBJ2-6; D might be TRBD2 (6 bases). Sequenced: CD4+ T cells from PBMCs. This CDR3 reads CASSLVAGLSGANVLTF. CDR3 DNA: TGTGCCAGCAGCTTAGTTGCGGGACTCTCTGGGGCCAACGTCCTGACTTTC.